This is a list of T cell receptor beta chains from one sample in a study of blood T cell repertoires in COVID-19. The method was immunoSEQ multiplex PCR; TCRdb's version includes in-frame clones alone and lacks a portion of them. The sample records 250,000 to 300,000 clones, approximately 80% being singletons. Source material: peripheral blood. Receptors originate from an older woman with active or convalescent COVID-19. CDR3s include the opening cysteine and the closing phenylalanine or tryptophan. A D gene is named only where the DNA matches it firmly. Only part of the rows carry a size: once, few, many, or a class if the clone is expanded.

abundance	v_gene	d_gene	j_gene	CDR3aa
.	TRBV7-2	.	TRBJ1-6	CASSSPYKNSPLHF
.	TRBV7-3	TRBD1	TRBJ1-1	CASRNTPGQGEAFF
.	TRBV6-2/TRBV6-3	.	TRBJ2-2	CASSYEPVTGELFF
.	TRBV4-1	TRBD1	TRBJ1-2	CASSQGQGAVNGYTF
few	TRBV14	.	TRBJ2-7	CASSQDGGSQSYEQYF
.	TRBV19	TRBD2	TRBJ2-3	CASGLAGGSTDTQYF
.	TRBV6-5	.	TRBJ2-3	CASNQDGGQGTQYF
.	TRBV30	.	TRBJ1-6	CAWSAGPGGDSPLHF
.	TRBV9	TRBD1	TRBJ2-5	CASSARGLWPKETQYF
.	TRBV5-8	.	TRBJ2-1	CASSLFGAGEPYNEQFF
once	TRBV5-6	TRBD1	TRBJ1-1	CASSLGMTGYIEAFF
.	TRBV5-5	.	TRBJ2-3	CASSLGARTDTQYF
.	TRBV10-3	TRBD1	TRBJ2-7	CAISGTGISSYEQYF
.	TRBV4-3	.	TRBJ1-1	CASSQDRRTSTEAFF
.	TRBV7-3	TRBD1	TRBJ1-1	CASSQGQGREAFF
.	TRBV2	.	TRBJ2-3	CASSYGIPSTDTQYF
.	TRBV16	TRBD1	TRBJ1-1	CASSPPDTGDDTEAFF
.	TRBV25-1	TRBD1	TRBJ2-7	CASSDLTGGRDEQYF
.	TRBV18	TRBD1	TRBJ1-1	CASSPQAGGNTEAFF
.	TRBV10-3	TRBD1	TRBJ1-5	CAISESKGAGVDQPQHF
.	TRBV19	.	TRBJ1-1	CASTGVSGAFF
once	TRBV18	TRBD1	TRBJ1-2	CASSAETGEIYGYTF
.	TRBV7-2	.	TRBJ1-1	CASSLERSHTEAFF
.	TRBV9	TRBD1	TRBJ1-3	CASSVATGTVSGNTIYF